The TCR beta chain described here comes from a study of blood T cell repertoires in COVID-19. Study at large: COVID-19 samples collected from the United States, Italy and Spain covered acute and convalescent phases. Sources were T cells, B-cell-depleted T cells, or PBMCs; the material itself was cDNA or gDNA.

Original processing methods: Quantification of nucleated cells was approximated via reference gene primer amplification. TCRdb's table, derived via immunoSEQ multiplex PCR, lists solely in-frame clones and lacks some. V and J calls and clone size come straight from that table; D and trimming were deduced from the DNA. Of around 250,000 clones in the sample, about four fifths were seen once. V lost 8 bases and J 1 base, leaving 12 bases between the germline ends. The CDR3 totals 14 residues. Germline V gene data show CDR1 as SNHLY and CDR2 as FYNNEI. The V call is TRBV2, the J call TRBJ2-1; D unresolved. The sample comprised peripheral blood. The source of this sequence is a middle-aged man with active or convalescent COVID-19. In nucleotides, the CDR3 is TGTGCCAGCGCCGACACGTTATCCTACAATGAGCAGTTCTTC. Its protein product is CASADTLSYNEQFF.